In its sample, the clone carrying this T cell receptor (beta chain) was seen a few times. The data stem from a study of blood T cell repertoires in COVID-19. On the study more broadly: Donors in the United States, Italy and Spain gave samples during acute or convalescent COVID-19.

Sequencing was performed with immunoSEQ multiplex PCR; in TCRdb, only in-frame clones are kept and a portion is missing. The table shows about 35,000 clones, with 70% to 90% occurring only once. CDR1 is MDHEN and CDR2 is SYDVKM in the germline V gene. V was clipped by 6 bases and J by 6 bases, with 17 bases between them. The CDR3 sequence is 14 residues long. This chain links TRBV28 with TRBJ1-1, with D perhaps matching TRBD1 (5 bases). The sample consisted of peripheral blood. This sequence was found in a human donor in a cohort sampled during active COVID-19. The CDR3 DNA reads TGTGCCAGCAGATACCGGGCGAAGGGGCCTGAAGCTTTCTTT. Translating it yields CASRYRAKGPEAFF.